The 27 T cell receptor beta chains in this list originate from one sample, sequenced in a study of T-cell reconstitution after alpha-beta-depleted transplantation in children. Construction of the TCRbeta library involved unique molecular identifiers. From the PCR reads, TCRdb called clonotypes with MiXCR, one entry per CDR3 protein. Of a few hundred thousand distinct CDR3 sequences listed, 20% to 30% are singletons. The sequenced sample was PBMCs, mostly from graft donor cells, obtained 360 days after TCRalphabeta/CD19-depleted stem cell transplant. These receptors all come from a female patient aged 2 to 10 who had a stem cell transplant for congenital amegakaryocytic thrombocytopenia, so the T cells may come from the graft donor.

This clonotype came up a few times. The rearrangement uses TRBV4-3 and TRBJ2-7; possible D gene TRBD1, 5 bases. Germline V gene data show CDR1 as LGHNA and CDR2 as YSLEER. Trimming left V 4 bases short and J 4 bases short, with 17 bases between. This CDR3 has 15 amino acids. CDR3 in amino acids: CASSPILGASYEQYF. Here the CDR3 DNA reads TGCGCCAGCAGCCCCATTTTAGGGGCAAGTTACGAGCAGTACTTC.

This clonotype was found a few times. The V call is TRBV5-1, the J call TRBJ1-1; the match to TRBD1 covers 7 bases. This CDR3 has 14 amino acids. Germline trimming cut 4 bases from V and 0 bases from J; bases unmatched to any gene: 3. The germline V gene has CDR1 SGHRS and CDR2 YFSETQ. The CDR3 loop is CASSTGTVNTEAFF. The CDR3 DNA is TGCGCCAGCAGCACAGGGACAGTGAACACTGAAGCTTTCTTT.

This clonotype was recorded many times. This sequence joins TRBV20-1 and TRBJ2-3; 7 nucleotides agree with TRBD2. Germline CDR1 DFQATT, CDR2 SNEGSKA (reference sequence). This CDR3 contains 13 residues. Trimming took 6 bases from V and 3 from J; bases not matched to a gene: 6. CDR3 nucleotides: TGCAGTGCCGTTGCCGGGGGGACAGATACGCAGTATTTT. Residues: CSAVAGGTDTQYF.

This rearrangement joins TRBV18 to TRBJ2-2; TRBD1 aligns across 9 bases. This CDR3 region has 15 residues. Germline CDR1 KGHSH, CDR2 LQKENI. Trimming took 8 bases from V and 3 from J; bases not matched to a gene: 7. CDR3 nucleotide sequence: TGTGCCAGCCACCCGAGACAGGGGGACACCGGGGAGCTGTTTTTT. Amino acid sequence: CASHPRQGDTGELFF. Drawing the rest from reference TRBV18 and TRBJ2-2, the complete variable domain is NAGVMQNPRHLVRRRGQEARLRCSPMKGHSHVYWYRQLPEEGLKFMVYLQKENIIDESGMPKERFSAEFPKEGPSILRIQQVVRGDSAAYFCASHPRQGDTGELFFGEGSRLTVL.

The chain uses TRBV20-1 and TRBJ2-5; no definite D call. Germline values: CDR1 DFQATT, CDR2 SNEGSKA (reference sequence). Trimming pared 3 bases from V and 0 bases from J, leaving 8 bases between. The CDR3 sequence is 13 residues long. DNA of the CDR3: TGCAGTGCTAGTGGGCCGTACCAAGAGACCCAGTACTTC. It translates to CSASGPYQETQYF.

The rearrangement joins TRBV7-2 to TRBJ2-2; 7 bases map to TRBD1. The length of the CDR3 is 16 residues. The ends lost 8 bases at V and 0 bases at J; junction bases unmatched: 9. Germline assignment: CDR1 SGHTA and CDR2 FQGNSA. CDR3 loop: CASAGTGTANTGELFF. The CDR3 nucleotides read TGTGCCAGCGCAGGGACCGGGACAGCGAACACCGGGGAGCTGTTTTTT.

To note about this clonotype: At one of its ends the junction is not consistent with the germline gene, which may arise from a read error. CDR3 loop: CASRTPGTFWENEKLFF. The CDR3 nucleotides are TGTGCCAGCAGGACACCCGGGACATTCTGGGAGAATGAAAAGCTGTTTTTT. The V and J genes are TRBV28 and TRBJ1-4; TRBD1 is a possible D gene (6 bases). The CDR3 length is 17 residues. The V gene's germline CDR1 is MDHEN and CDR2 SYDVKM. The full variable domain, rest sourced from reference TRBV28 and TRBJ1-4, is DVKVTQSSRYLVKRTGEKVFLECVQDMDHENMFWYRQDPGLGLRLIYFSYDVKMKEKGDIPEGYSVSREKKERFSLILESASTNQTSMYLCASRTPGTFWENEKLFFGSGTQLSVL.

A few counts support this clonotype. The chain carries TRBV7-3 and TRBJ2-1; 12 bases map to TRBD2. With 5 bases clipped from V and 4 bases from J, the junction kept 9 bases outside the gene matches. CDR1 is SGHTA and CDR2 is FQGTGA in the germline V gene. The CDR3 totals 17 residues. The CDR3 sequence: CASSPDWTSGNYNEQFF. DNA of the CDR3: TGTGCCAGCAGCCCTGACTGGACTAGCGGGAATTACAATGAGCAGTTCTTC.

The table lists this clonotype with a few counts. This sequence joins TRBV20-1 and TRBJ2-1; D unresolved. The germline V gene has CDR1 DFQATT and CDR2 SNEGSKA (reference sequence). V lost 1 base and J lost 9, with 7 bases in between. This CDR3 is built from 11 residues. In DNA, the CDR3 is TGCAGTGCTAGAGGACTCCTTGAGCAGTTCTTC. This gives the protein CSARGLLEQFF.

This clonotype was counted a few times. In DNA form, the CDR3 reads TGTGCCATCAGTGAAATGTACCAAGAGACCCAGTACTTC. Encoded protein: CAISEMYQETQYF. The genes are TRBV10-3 and TRBJ2-5; no clear D. Germline V gives CDR1 ENHRY, CDR2 SYGVKD. Trimming took off 3 bases at V and 0 bases at J, with 5 bases between the two ends. This CDR3 has 13 residues.

This clonotype was counted ten times or more. This chain connects TRBV12-3 or TRBV12-4 to TRBJ2-3; tentative D call: TRBD1 (5 bases). Trimming cost V 3 bases and J 5 bases, with 6 bases left between them. This CDR3 is 12 amino acids long. The CDR3 DNA is TGTGCCAGCAGTTTTGACAGAGATACGCAGTATTTT. It encodes CASSFDRDTQYF.

The V call is TRBV6-5, the J call TRBJ2-1; no definite D call. The CDR3 sequence is 14 residues long. V was shortened by 2 bases and J by 5 bases, with 10 bases between the two germline ends. CDR1 MNHEY and CDR2 SVGAGI come from the germline V gene. Here the CDR3 DNA reads TGTGCCAGCAGTTACACAGCCACCAACAATGAGCAGTTCTTC. It encodes CASSYTATNNEQFF.

The sample holds a few counts of this clonotype. The J gene is TRBJ2-1, the V gene TRBV3-1; unclear D gene. There are 14 residues in the CDR3. The germline V gene encodes CDR1 LGHDT and CDR2 YNNKEL (reference sequence). The ends were cut back, 1 base at V and 6 bases at J, with 10 bases in the middle. The CDR3 is CASSQGAASNEQFF. DNA of the CDR3: TGTGCCAGCAGCCAAGGCGCAGCTTCCAATGAGCAGTTCTTC.

This clonotype has a handful of counts. The chain recombines TRBV20-1 with TRBJ1-4; the D is unclear. Deletions cut 0 bases from V and 5 bases from J, with 10 bases between. This CDR3 is 14 amino acids long. The V gene's germline CDR1 is DFQATT and CDR2 SNEGSKA (reference sequence). CDR3 DNA: TGCAGTGCTAGAGATGGGCAGCCGAATGAAAAACTGTTTTTT. Amino acids: CSARDGQPNEKLFF.

In DNA form, the CDR3 reads TGTGCCAGCAGACGGGCTGCAACTAATGAAAAACTGTTTTTT. Amino acids: CASRRAATNEKLFF. The rearrangement joins TRBV27 to TRBJ1-4; unclear D gene. The CDR3 is 14 residues long. Germline assignment: CDR1 MNHEY and CDR2 SMNVEV (reference sequence). The V end lost 6 bases, the J end lost 0 bases, and 8 bases lay between the germline ends.

This chain uses TRBV6-1 with TRBJ1-2, with D unclear. The V end was cut by 8 bases, the J end by 0 bases, with 13 bases between. The CDR3 is made up of 14 amino acids. Germline V gene lookup returns CDR1 MNHNS and CDR2 SASEGT. The CDR3 is CASRPTHANYGYTF. CDR3 DNA: TGTGCCAGCCGGCCGACACACGCTAACTATGGCTACACCTTC.

J is TRBJ1-1 and V is TRBV7-2; 8 bases fit TRBD1. The junction had 2 bases not matched to a gene; V was cut back by 4 bases and J by 7 bases. The germline V gene encodes CDR1 SGHTA and CDR2 FQGNSA. The CDR3 runs 12 residues. DNA for the CDR3: TGTGCCAGCAGCTCTGACAGGGGTGAAGCTTTCTTT. Protein product: CASSSDRGEAFF.

V and J are TRBV2 and TRBJ2-5, with TRBD2 matching over 9 bases. This CDR3 region has 16 residues. V shed 2 bases and J 5 bases; nucleotides not matched to a gene: 9. CDR1 is SNHLY, CDR2 FYNNEI, per germline. CDR3 amino acids: CASSEFGGRATETQYF. Written as DNA, the CDR3 is TGTGCCAGCAGTGAATTTGGCGGGAGGGCCACGGAGACCCAGTACTTC.

The chain employs TRBV12-3 or TRBV12-4 and TRBJ1-1; D not resolved. CDR3 length: 16 residues. Trimming cost V 2 bases and J 1 base, with 14 bases left between them. The CDR3: CASSLLLGSGNTEAFF. As DNA, the CDR3 is TGTGCCAGCAGTTTACTCCTGGGTTCAGGGAACACTGAAGCTTTCTTT.

This clonotype was found a few times. The V gene is TRBV12-3 or TRBV12-4, the J gene TRBJ1-4; no definite D call. The germline V and J ends were trimmed by 6 bases and 8 bases, with 16 bases remaining between them. This CDR3 region has 14 residues. This CDR3 reads CASSPTFAEEKLFF. The CDR3 DNA reads TGTGCCAGCAGCCCGACATTCGCCGAGGAAAAACTGTTTTTT.

The chain joins TRBV27 to TRBJ2-7; D is possibly TRBD1 (5 bases). The length of the CDR3 is 15 residues. The ends were cut back, 2 bases at V and 0 bases at J, with 11 bases in the middle. The germline CDR1 and CDR2 sequences are MNHEY and SMNVEV (reference sequence). CDR3 sequence reads: CASSLVQATSYEQYF. The CDR3 DNA reads as TGTGCCAGCAGTTTAGTACAGGCTACCTCCTACGAGCAGTACTTC.

The chain employs TRBV6-5 and TRBJ1-6; D is unclear. Trimming removed 7 bases from V and 9 bases from J, with 10 bases in between. The CDR3 covers 12 residues. Germline CDR1 MNHEY, CDR2 SVGAGI. The CDR3 DNA sequence: TGTGCCAGCAAATCATCAGGTTCACCCCTCCACTTT. This translates into CASKSSGSPLHF.

V is TRBV10-3 and J is TRBJ2-7, with D possibly matching TRBD1 (5 bases). This CDR3 is built from 15 residues. V lost 5 bases and J 2 bases, leaving 16 bases between the germline ends. CDR1 ENHRY and CDR2 SYGVKD come from the germline V gene. This CDR3 reads CAISRRQQTTYEQYF. CDR3 nucleotide sequence: TGTGCCATCAGTCGACGACAGCAAACCACCTACGAGCAGTACTTC.

This sequence joins TRBV6-2 or TRBV6-3 and TRBJ1-2, with 8 bases identical to TRBD1. In germline, CDR1 is MNHEY, CDR2 SVGEGT. CDR3 length: 12 residues. The ends lost 5 bases at V and 7 bases at J; junction bases unmatched: 3. CDR3 in amino acids: CASSQGASGYTF. CDR3 coding DNA: TGTGCCAGCAGTCAGGGGGCGAGTGGCTACACCTTC.

Many counts were recorded for this clonotype. The V gene is TRBV7-2, the J gene TRBJ2-3; 9 bases are shared with TRBD2. V shed 3 bases and J 6 bases; nucleotides not matched to a gene: 7. The CDR3 consists of 15 residues. Germline V lookup: CDR1 SGHTA, CDR2 FQGNSA. CDR3 DNA sequence: TGTGCCAGCAGCTTGGTAGCGGGAGAGTTTGATACGCAGTATTTT. Translated: CASSLVAGEFDTQYF.

V usage is TRBV2 and J usage is TRBJ1-4; no clear D. Trimming took 4 bases from V and 7 from J, leaving 7 bases between them. There are 12 residues in the CDR3. CDR1 and CDR2 from the germline V gene are SNHLY and FYNNEI. The CDR3 is CASSVRGEKLFF. The CDR3 DNA sequence: TGTGCCAGCAGTGTTCGGGGTGAAAAACTGTTTTTT.

V is TRBV10-3 and J is TRBJ2-3; D might be TRBD1 (6 bases). V lost 4 bases and J 4 bases, leaving 18 bases between the germline ends. This CDR3 has 16 amino acids. Germline values: CDR1 ENHRY, CDR2 SYGVKD. CDR3 nucleotides: TGTGCCATCAGTGTCCGGGACAAGAAAAGGGCAGATACGCAGTATTTT. Amino acid sequence: CAISVRDKKRADTQYF.